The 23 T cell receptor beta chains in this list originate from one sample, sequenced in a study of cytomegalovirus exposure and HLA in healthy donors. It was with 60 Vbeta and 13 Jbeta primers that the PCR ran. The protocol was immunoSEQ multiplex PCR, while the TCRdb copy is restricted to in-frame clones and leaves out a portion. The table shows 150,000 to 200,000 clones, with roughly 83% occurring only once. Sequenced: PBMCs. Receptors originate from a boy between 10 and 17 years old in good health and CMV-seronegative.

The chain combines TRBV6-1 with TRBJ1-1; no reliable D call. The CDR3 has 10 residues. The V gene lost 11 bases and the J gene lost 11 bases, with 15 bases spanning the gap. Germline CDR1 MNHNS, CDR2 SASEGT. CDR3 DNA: TGTGCCGTTGAGGGCGGACGGGCTTTCTTT. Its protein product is CAVEGGRAFF.

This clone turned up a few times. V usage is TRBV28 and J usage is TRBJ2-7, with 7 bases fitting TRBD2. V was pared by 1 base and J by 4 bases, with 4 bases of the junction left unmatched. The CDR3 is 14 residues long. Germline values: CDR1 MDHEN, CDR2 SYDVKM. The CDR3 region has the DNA TGTGCCAGCAGTTTATCAATGGGGGGGTACGAGCAGTACTTC. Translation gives CASSLSMGGYEQYF.

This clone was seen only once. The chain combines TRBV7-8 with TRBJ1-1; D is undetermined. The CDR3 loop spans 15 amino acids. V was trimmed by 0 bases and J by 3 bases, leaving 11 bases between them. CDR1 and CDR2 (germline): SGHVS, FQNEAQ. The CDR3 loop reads CASSLAFGVYTEAFF. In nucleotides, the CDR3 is TGTGCCAGCAGCTTAGCGTTTGGAGTATACACTGAAGCTTTCTTT.

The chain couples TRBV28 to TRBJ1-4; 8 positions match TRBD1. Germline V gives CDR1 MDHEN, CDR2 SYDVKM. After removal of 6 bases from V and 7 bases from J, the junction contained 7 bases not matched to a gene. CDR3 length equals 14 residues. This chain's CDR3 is CASSSSRGLEKLFF. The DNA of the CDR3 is TGTGCCAGCAGCTCCAGCAGGGGGCTTGAAAAACTGTTTTTT.

The CDR3 sequence is CASSPHGNTGELFF. The CDR3 DNA follows: TGTGCCAGCAGCCCGCACGGGAACACCGGGGAGCTGTTTTTT. The chain employs TRBV27 and TRBJ2-2, with unresolved D. The ends were cut back, 6 bases at V and 1 base at J, with 9 bases in the middle. The CDR3 has 14 amino acids. Germline CDR1 and CDR2: MNHEY and SMNVEV (reference sequence).

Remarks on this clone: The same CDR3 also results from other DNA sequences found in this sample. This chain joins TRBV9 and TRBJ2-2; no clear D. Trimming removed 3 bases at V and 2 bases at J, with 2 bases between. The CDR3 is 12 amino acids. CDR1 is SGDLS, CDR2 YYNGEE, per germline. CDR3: CASSANTGELFF. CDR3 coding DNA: TGTGCCAGCAGCGCTAACACCGGGGAGCTGTTTTTT.

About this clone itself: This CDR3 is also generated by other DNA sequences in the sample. CDR3 in DNA: TGTGCCTCTGGGACTAGCGGGAGTGGGTACGAGCAGTACTTC. This gives the protein CASGTSGSGYEQYF. The V and J genes are TRBV30 and TRBJ2-7, with TRBD2 identical over 14 bases. CDR3 length equals 14 residues. V shed 7 bases, J shed 4 bases, and the junction held 6 bases outside the gene matches. Germline values: CDR1 GTSNPN, CDR2 SVGIG (reference sequence).

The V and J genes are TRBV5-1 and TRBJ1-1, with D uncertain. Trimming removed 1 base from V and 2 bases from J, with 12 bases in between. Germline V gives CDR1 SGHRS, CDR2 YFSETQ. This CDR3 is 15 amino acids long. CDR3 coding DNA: TGCGCCAGCAGCTTGATGGTCAGCGGAAACACTGAAGCTTTCTTT. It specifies CASSLMVSGNTEAFF.

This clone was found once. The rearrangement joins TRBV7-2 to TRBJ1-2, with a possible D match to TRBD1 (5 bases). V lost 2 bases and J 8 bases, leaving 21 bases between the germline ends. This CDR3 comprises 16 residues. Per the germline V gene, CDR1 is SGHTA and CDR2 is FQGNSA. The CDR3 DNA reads TGTGCCAGCAGCTTACTAACAGGCCCGGCCGTAGAGGGCTACACCTTC. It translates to CASSLLTGPAVEGYTF.

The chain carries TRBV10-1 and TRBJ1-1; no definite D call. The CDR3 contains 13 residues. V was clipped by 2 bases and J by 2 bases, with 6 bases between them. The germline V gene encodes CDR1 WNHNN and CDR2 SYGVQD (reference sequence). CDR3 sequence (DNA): TGCGCCAGCAGTGAGGCGGCCAACACTGAAGCTTTCTTT. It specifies CASSEAANTEAFF.

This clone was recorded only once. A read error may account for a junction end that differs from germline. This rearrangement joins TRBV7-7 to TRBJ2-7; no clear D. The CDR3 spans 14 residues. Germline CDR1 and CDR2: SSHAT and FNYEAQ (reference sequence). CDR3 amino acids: CASSPGSVGYEQYF. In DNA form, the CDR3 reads TGTGCTAGCAGCCCCGGGTCTGTTGGGTACGAGCAGTACTTC.

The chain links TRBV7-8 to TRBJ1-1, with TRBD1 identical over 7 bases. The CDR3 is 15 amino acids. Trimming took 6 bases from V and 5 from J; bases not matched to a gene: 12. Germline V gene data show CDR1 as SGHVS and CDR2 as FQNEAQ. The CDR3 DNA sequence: TGTGCCAGCAGTACTTACAGGGGCGGGAAGACTGAAGCTTTCTTT. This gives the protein CASSTYRGGKTEAFF.

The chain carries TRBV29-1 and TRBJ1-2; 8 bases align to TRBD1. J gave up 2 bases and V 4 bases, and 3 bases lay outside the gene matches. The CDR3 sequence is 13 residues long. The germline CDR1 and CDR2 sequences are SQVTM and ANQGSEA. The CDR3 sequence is CSVGDRQNYGYTF. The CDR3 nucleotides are TGCAGCGTTGGGGACAGGCAAAACTATGGCTACACCTTC.

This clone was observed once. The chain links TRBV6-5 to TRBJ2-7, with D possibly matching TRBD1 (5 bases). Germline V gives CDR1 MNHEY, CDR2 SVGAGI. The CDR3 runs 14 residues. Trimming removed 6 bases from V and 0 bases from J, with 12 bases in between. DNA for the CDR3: TGTGCCAGCAGCCTTCGAACAGGCTCCTACGAGCAGTACTTC. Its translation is CASSLRTGSYEQYF.

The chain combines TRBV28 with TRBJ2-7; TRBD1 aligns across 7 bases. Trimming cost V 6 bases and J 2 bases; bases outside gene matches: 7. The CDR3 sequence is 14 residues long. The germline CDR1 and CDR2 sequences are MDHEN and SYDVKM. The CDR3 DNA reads TGTGCCAGCAGCCGCCCCAGGGGGACCTACGAGCAGTACTTC. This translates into CASSRPRGTYEQYF.

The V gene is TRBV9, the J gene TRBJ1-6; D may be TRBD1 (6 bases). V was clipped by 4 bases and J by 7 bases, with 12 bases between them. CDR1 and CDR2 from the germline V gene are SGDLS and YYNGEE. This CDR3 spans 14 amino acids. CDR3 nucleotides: TGTGCCAGCAGCTCCCTGGACAGCAATTCACCCCTCCACTTT. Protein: CASSSLDSNSPLHF.

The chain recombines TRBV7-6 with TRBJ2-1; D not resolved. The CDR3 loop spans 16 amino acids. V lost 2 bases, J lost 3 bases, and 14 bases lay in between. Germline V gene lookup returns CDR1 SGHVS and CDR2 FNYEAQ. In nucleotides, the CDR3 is TGTGCCAGCAGCTTATCGAGAGCATCCCGCTACAATGAGCAGTTCTTC. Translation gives CASSLSRASRYNEQFF.

This CDR3 reads CASSQGTGGKGIRYTEAFF. CDR3 sequence (DNA): TGCGCCAGCAGCCAAGGGACAGGGGGGAAGGGAATTCGCTATACTGAAGCTTTCTTT. The chain combines TRBV4-1 with TRBJ1-1, with 10 bases matching TRBD1. Trimming at V came to 1 base and at J to 5 bases, leaving 16 bases not matched to a gene. This CDR3 spans 19 amino acids. Germline CDR1 MGHRA, CDR2 YSYEKL.

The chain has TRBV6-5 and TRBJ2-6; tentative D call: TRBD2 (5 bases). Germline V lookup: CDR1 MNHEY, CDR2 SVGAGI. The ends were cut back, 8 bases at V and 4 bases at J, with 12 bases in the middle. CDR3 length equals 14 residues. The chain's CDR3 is CASGFPGGANVLTF. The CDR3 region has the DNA TGTGCCAGCGGATTCCCGGGGGGGGCCAACGTCCTGACTTTC.

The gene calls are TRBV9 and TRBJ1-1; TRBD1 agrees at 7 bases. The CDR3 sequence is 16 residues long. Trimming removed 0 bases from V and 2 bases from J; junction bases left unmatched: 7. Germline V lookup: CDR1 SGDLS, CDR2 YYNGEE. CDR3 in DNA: TGTGCCAGCAGCGTAGATAGACAGGGTTTTAACACTGAAGCTTTCTTT. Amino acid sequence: CASSVDRQGFNTEAFF.

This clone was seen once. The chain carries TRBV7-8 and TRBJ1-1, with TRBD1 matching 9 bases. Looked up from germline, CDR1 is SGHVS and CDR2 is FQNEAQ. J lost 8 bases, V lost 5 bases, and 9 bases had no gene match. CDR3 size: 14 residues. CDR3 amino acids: CASSAAGTGWEAFF. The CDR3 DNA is TGTGCCAGCAGCGCAGCCGGGACAGGGTGGGAAGCTTTCTTT.

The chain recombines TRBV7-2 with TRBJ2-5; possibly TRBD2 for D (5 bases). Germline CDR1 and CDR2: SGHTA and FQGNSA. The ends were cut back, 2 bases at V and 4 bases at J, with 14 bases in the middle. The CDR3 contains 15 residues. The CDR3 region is CASSLSGSRGETQYF. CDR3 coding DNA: TGTGCCAGCAGCTTATCGGGGAGTCGAGGAGAGACCCAGTACTTC.

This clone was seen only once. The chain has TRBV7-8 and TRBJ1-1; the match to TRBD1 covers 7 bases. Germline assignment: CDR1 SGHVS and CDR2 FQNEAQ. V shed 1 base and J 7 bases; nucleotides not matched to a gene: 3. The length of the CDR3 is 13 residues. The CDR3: CASSLVQGGEAFF. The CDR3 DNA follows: TGTGCCAGCAGCTTAGTCCAGGGGGGTGAAGCTTTCTTT.